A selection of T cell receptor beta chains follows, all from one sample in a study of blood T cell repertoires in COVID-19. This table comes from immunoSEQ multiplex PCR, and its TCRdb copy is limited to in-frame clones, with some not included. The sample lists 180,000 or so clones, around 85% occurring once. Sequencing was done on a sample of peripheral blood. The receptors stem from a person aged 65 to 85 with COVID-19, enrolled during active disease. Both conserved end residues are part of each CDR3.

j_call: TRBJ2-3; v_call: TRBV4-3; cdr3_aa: CASSRGSGDSSTDTQYF
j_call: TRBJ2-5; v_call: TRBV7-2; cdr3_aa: CASSATGTVQETQYF
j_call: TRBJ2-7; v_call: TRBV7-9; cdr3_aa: CASSSSEGGTGVDEQYF
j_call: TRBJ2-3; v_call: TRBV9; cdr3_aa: CASSVDSGGRLIDTQYF
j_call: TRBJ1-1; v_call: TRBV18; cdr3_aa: CASSPSTGRTGEAFF
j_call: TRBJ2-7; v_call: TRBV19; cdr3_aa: CASSIEPGNSYEQYF
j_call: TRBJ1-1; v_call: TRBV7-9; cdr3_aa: CASSLNVRSELTGAFF
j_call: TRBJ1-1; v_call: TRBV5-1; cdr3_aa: CASSSNPPSTGGAHTEAFF
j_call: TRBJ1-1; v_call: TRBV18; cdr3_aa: CASSQSPGQGGGNTEAFF
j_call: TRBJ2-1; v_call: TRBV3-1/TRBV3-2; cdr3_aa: CASSRTSENEQFF
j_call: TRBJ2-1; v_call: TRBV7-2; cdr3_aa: CASSLSGGVYNEQFF
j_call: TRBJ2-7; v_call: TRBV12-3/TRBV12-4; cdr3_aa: CASSLGGFEQYF
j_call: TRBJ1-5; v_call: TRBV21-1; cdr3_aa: CVSRGGEKEESNQPQHF
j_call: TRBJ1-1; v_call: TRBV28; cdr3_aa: CASSFYRMNTEAFF
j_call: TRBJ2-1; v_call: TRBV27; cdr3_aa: CASRGSGGAYEQFF
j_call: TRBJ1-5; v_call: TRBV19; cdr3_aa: CASSIMVRQINQPQHF
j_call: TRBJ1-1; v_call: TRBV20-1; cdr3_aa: CSAYSGLGAFF
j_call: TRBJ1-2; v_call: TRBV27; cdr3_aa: CASSFHYGTGEWGGYTF
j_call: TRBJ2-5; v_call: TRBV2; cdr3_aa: CASKYLAGPQETQYF
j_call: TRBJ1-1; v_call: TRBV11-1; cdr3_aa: CASSPQNTEAFF
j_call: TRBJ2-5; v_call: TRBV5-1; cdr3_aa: CASSLWVAGKETQYF
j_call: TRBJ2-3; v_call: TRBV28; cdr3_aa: CASTVPSGSLTSTDTQYF
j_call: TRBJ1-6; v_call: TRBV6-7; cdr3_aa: CASSYPTGTELDNSPLHF
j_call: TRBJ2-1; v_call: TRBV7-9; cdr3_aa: CASSPWASGYNEQFF
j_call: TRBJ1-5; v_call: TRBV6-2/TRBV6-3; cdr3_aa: CASSSRQGSGFNQPQHF
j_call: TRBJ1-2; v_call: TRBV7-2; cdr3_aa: CASSLENGNYGYTF
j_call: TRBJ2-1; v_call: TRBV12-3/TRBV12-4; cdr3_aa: CASSPGTGRVQFF
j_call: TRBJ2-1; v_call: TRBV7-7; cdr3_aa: CASSLVDSNEQFF
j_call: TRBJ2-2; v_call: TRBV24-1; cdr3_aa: CATSDPTGAGELFF
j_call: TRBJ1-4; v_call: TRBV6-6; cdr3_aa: CASSGTWGGGNEKLFF
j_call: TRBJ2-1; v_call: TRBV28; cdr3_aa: CASRETGGNEQFF
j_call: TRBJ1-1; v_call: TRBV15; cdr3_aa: CATSRVAGENTEAFF
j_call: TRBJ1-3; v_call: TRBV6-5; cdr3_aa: CASRRQGAEGNTIYF
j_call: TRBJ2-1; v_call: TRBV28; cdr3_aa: CASRGASGSSYNEQFF
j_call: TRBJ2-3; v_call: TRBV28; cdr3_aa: CASSSGTSGGTDTQYF
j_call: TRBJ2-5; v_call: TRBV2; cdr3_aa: CASSDRGQAQGGRETQYF
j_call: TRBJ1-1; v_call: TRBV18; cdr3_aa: CASSALGRASTTEAFF
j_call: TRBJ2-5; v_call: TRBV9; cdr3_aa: CASSVGLAGVETQYF
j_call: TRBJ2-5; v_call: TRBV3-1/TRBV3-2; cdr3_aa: CASSQDPSGETQYF
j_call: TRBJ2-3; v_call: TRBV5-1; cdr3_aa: CASSDRRMPGQSTDTQYF
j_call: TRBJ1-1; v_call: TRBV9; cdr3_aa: CASSVATGTGVYTEAFF
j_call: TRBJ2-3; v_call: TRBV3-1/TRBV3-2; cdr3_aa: CASSQPRRDRGRDTQYF
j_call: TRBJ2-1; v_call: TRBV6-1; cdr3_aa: CASREGLAGYNEQFF
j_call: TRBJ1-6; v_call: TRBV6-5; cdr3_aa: CASSYGQNSPLHF